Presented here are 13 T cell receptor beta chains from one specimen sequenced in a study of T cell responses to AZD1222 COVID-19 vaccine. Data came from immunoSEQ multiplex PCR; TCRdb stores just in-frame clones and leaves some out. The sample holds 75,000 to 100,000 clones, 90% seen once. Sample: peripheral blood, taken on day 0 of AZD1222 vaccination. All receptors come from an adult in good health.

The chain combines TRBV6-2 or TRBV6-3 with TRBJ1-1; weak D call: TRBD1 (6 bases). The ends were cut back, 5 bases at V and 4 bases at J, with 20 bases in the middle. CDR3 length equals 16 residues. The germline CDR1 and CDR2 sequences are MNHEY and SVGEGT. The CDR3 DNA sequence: TGTGCCAGCAGTAGCCCTCTGGGGGGCGCGGGCACTGAAGCTTTCTTT. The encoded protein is CASSSPLGGAGTEAFF.

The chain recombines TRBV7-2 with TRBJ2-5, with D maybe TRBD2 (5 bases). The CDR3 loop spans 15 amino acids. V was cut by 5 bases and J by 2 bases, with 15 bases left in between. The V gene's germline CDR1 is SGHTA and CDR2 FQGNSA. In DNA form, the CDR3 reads TGTGCCAGCAGCCTACGGCAACCGGGGCAAGAGACCCAGTACTTC. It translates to CASSLRQPGQETQYF.

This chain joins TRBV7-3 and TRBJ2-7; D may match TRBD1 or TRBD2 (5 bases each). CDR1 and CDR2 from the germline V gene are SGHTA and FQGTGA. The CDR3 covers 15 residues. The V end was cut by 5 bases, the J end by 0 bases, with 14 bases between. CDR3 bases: TGTGCCAGCAGCCTCACTGGGGGTCCCTCCTACGAGCAGTACTTC. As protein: CASSLTGGPSYEQYF.

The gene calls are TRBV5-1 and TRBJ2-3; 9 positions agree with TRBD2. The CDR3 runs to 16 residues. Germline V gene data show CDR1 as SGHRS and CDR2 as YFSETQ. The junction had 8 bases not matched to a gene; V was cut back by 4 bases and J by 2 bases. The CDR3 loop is CASSPGLAPATDTQYF. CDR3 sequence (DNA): TGCGCCAGCAGCCCTGGACTAGCGCCCGCCACAGATACGCAGTATTTT. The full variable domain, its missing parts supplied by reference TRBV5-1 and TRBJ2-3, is KAGVTQTPRYLIKTRGQQVTLSCSPISGHRSVSWYQQTPGQGLQFLFEYFSETQRNKGNFPGRFSGRQFSNSRSEMNVSTLELGDSALYLCASSPGLAPATDTQYFGPGTRLTVL.

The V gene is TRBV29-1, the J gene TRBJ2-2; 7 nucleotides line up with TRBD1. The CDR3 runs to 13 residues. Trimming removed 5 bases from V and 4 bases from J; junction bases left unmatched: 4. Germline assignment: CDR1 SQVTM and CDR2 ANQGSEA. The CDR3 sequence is CSVQQGSTGELFF. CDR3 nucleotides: TGCAGCGTTCAACAGGGGTCCACCGGGGAGCTGTTTTTT.

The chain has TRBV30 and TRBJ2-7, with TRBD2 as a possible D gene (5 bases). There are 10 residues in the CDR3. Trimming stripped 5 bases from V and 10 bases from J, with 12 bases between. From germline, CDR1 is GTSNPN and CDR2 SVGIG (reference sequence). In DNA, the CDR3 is TGTGCCTGGTCGGACCGGGAACAGTACTTC. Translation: CAWSDREQYF.

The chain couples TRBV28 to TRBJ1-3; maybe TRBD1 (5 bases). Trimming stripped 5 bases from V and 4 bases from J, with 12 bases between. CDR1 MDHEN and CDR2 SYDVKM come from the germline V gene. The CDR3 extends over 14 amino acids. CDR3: CASSAPGLGNTIYF. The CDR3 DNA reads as TGTGCCAGCAGTGCCCCGGGACTAGGAAACACCATATATTTT.

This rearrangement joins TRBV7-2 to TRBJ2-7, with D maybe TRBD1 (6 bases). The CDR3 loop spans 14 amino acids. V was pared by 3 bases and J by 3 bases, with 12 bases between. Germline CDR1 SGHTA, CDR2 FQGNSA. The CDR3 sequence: CASSFVTGFYEQYF. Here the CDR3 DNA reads TGTGCCAGCAGCTTCGTGACAGGATTCTACGAGCAGTACTTC.

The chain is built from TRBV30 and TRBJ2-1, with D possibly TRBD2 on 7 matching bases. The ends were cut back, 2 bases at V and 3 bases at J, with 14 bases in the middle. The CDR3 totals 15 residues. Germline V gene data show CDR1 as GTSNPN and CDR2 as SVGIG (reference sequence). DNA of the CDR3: TGTGCCTGGAGTAGGGGGGGGGTATACTACAATGAGCAGTTCTTC. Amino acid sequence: CAWSRGGVYYNEQFF. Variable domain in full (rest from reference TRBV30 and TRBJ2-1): SQTIHQWPATLVQPVGSPLSLECTVEGTSNPNLYWYRQAAGRGLQLLFYSVGIGQISSEVPQNLSASRPQDRQFILSSKKLLLSDSGFYLCAWSRGGVYYNEQFFGPGTRLTVL.

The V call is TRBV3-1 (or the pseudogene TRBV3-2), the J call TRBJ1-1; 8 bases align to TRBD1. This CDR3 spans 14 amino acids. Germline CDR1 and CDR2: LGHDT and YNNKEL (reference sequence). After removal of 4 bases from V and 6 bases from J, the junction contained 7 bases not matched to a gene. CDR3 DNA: TGTGCCAGCAGCCCACAGGGGGAAAGCGCTGAAGCTTTCTTT. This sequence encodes CASSPQGESAEAFF.

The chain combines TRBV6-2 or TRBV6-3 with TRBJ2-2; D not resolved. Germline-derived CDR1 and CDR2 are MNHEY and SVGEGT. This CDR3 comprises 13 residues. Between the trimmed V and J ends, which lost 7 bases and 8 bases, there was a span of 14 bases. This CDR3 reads CASTPTQWGELFF. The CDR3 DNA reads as TGTGCCAGCACCCCTACTCAGTGGGGGGAGCTGTTTTTT.

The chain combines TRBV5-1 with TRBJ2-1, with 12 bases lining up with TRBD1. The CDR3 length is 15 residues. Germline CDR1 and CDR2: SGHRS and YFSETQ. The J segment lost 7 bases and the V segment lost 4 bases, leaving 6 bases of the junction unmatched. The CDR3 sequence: CASSPGQGAGNEQFF. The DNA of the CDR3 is TGCGCCAGCAGCCCGGGACAGGGGGCAGGGAATGAGCAGTTCTTC. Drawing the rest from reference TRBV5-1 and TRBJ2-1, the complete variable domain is KAGVTQTPRYLIKTRGQQVTLSCSPISGHRSVSWYQQTPGQGLQFLFEYFSETQRNKGNFPGRFSGRQFSNSRSEMNVSTLELGDSALYLCASSPGQGAGNEQFFGPGTRLTVL.

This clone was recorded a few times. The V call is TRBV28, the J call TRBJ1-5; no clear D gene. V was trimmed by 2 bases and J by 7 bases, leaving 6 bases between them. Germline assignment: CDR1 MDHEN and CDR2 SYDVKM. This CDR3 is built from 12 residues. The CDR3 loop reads CASSLDGQPQHF. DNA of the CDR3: TGTGCCAGCAGTTTAGACGGGCAGCCCCAGCATTTT.